What follows are 8 T cell receptor beta chains derived from one specimen sequenced in a study of T cells after yellow fever vaccination. MiXCR was run by TCRdb on the 5' RACE reads, yielding one entry per CDR3 protein. The table shows 500,000 to 550,000 distinct CDR3 sequences, with 20% to 25% occurring only once. The specimen comprised PBMCs, sampled approximately 22 days after the first yellow fever vaccination. The receptors derive from a man between 18 and 35 years old who received the YFV17D yellow fever vaccine.

This clonotype was observed a handful of times. The gene calls are TRBV9 and TRBJ1-1; 7 nucleotides line up with TRBD1. CDR1 is SGDLS, CDR2 YYNGEE, per germline. The ends lost 4 bases at V and 0 bases at J; junction bases unmatched: 6. This CDR3 region has 15 residues. CDR3 sequence reads: CASSPLTGLNTEAFF. The CDR3 DNA reads as TGTGCCAGCAGCCCGCTGACAGGGCTGAACACTGAAGCTTTCTTT.

V and J are TRBV5-1 and TRBJ2-7; TRBD1 aligns across 9 bases. Germline values: CDR1 SGHRS, CDR2 YFSETQ. V shed 1 base, J shed 3 bases, and the junction held 5 bases outside the gene matches. This CDR3 spans 15 amino acids. DNA for the CDR3: TGCGCCAGCAGCTTGCTGACAGGGGGGAACTACGAGCAGTACTTC. Amino acid sequence: CASSLLTGGNYEQYF.

The V gene is TRBV7-2, the J gene TRBJ1-2, with D possibly being TRBD1 (5 bases). Trimming stripped 5 bases from V and 2 bases from J, with 9 bases between. This CDR3 comprises 13 residues. Germline CDR1 SGHTA, CDR2 FQGNSA. As DNA, the CDR3 is TGTGCCAGCAGCCTACAGGTGAACTATGGCTACACCTTC. This sequence encodes CASSLQVNYGYTF. Full variable domain (outside the CDR3, taken from reference TRBV7-2 and TRBJ1-2): GAGVSQSPSNKVTEKGKDVELRCDPISGHTALYWYRQSLGQGLEFLIYFQGNSAPDKSGLPSDRFSAERTGGSVSTLTIQRTQQEDSAVYLCASSLQVNYGYTFGSGTRLTVV.

The chain employs TRBV29-1 and TRBJ2-1, with D possibly being TRBD1 (6 bases). V was trimmed by 1 base and J by 9 bases, leaving 22 bases between them. The CDR3 runs 16 residues. CDR1 is SQVTM, CDR2 ANQGSEA, per germline. CDR3 coding DNA: TGCAGCGTTGAAGGAAAGGGGGTCGGCGATACTGGTGAGCAGTTCTTC. Residues: CSVEGKGVGDTGEQFF.

This clonotype was found a few times. This chain joins TRBV12-3 or TRBV12-4 and TRBJ1-2; tentatively, D is TRBD1 (5 bases). This CDR3 has 14 residues. V lost 3 bases, J lost 5 bases, and 13 bases lay in between. The CDR3 sequence: CASSFRRDGYGYTF. For the CDR3, the DNA is TGTGCCAGCAGTTTTCGCAGGGATGGGTATGGCTACACCTTC.

This clonotype was counted ten times or more. The V and J genes are TRBV25-1 and TRBJ2-5, with D uncertain. In germline, CDR1 is MGHDK, CDR2 SYGVNS. The CDR3 is made up of 13 amino acids. Deletions cut 10 bases from V and 4 bases from J, with 16 bases between. In DNA form, the CDR3 reads TGTGCCACCTCCCTAGTATTTGGAGAGACCCAGTACTTC. Its protein is CATSLVFGETQYF.

The chain recombines TRBV25-1 with TRBJ2-4; D might be TRBD1 or TRBD2, each matching 6 bases. The CDR3 is 18 residues long. V was shortened by 6 bases and J by 0 bases, with 21 bases between the two germline ends. CDR1 is MGHDK, CDR2 SYGVNS, per germline. CDR3 DNA sequence: TGTGCCAGCAGCGAAGAGGGGGGCTCAATGTTAGCCAAAAACATTCAGTACTTC. Translation gives CASSEEGGSMLAKNIQYF.

The sample holds a few counts of this clonotype. V and J are TRBV18 and TRBJ1-6; unclear D gene. Germline V CDR1 and CDR2: KGHSH, LQKENI. The germline V and J ends were trimmed by 3 bases and 10 bases, with 10 bases remaining between them. CDR3 length equals 13 residues. The CDR3 DNA reads TGTGCCAGCTCACCCGGGTCGGACTCACCCCTCCACTTT. It encodes CASSPGSDSPLHF.